This T cell receptor beta chain came from a study of response to subunit inactivated influenza vaccine (dated by TCRdb to 2016 to 2019). Regarding the study in general: Deep quantitative T cell receptor repertoire profiling was used in the study to track responses to a trivalent subunit inactivated influenza vaccine.

Per the germline V gene (reference sequence), SEHNR is the CDR1 and FQNEAQ is the CDR2. The junction shows trimming of 0 bases on V and 3 bases on J, plus 12 bases between the germline ends. Measured from the cysteine to the phenylalanine, the CDR3 is 15 residues long. CDR3 DNA is the only sequence kept; it has 45 bases, read in frame from the first base. The library relied on RT-PCR. These reads were obtained on an Illumina HiSeq 2500. The public reads were quality trimmed at Q25 with fastp and then assembled into clones with MiXCR by TCRdb, keeping productive beta chains. Entries that share a CDR3 protein sequence are merged under the most common genes and DNA. The sample data list more than 700,000 distinct CDR3 sequences, and roughly 20% of these were observed just once. The leading ten clones occupy roughly a tenth of the sample. On this clonotype itself: Its antigen is currently not known. Base qualities are not at hand, and no much larger clone is one base apart.

Results and caveats for the whole study, not just this receptor: It was suggested by the authors that each seasonal influenza vaccination may recruit only a limited number of new T cells.

The rearrangement joined TRBV7-9 to TRBJ2-7, with no D gene named confidently. The sample was PBMCs from blood, taken around 5 days after vaccination. The clonotype comes from a man aged 45-65 years who received an inactivated influenza vaccine. Donor details come from another sample of the same person, matched by shared clones. The CDR3 sequence is CASSLADGRLYEQYF. The sequenced DNA: TGTGCCAGCAGCTTAGCCGACGGACGACTCTACGAGCAGTACTTC.